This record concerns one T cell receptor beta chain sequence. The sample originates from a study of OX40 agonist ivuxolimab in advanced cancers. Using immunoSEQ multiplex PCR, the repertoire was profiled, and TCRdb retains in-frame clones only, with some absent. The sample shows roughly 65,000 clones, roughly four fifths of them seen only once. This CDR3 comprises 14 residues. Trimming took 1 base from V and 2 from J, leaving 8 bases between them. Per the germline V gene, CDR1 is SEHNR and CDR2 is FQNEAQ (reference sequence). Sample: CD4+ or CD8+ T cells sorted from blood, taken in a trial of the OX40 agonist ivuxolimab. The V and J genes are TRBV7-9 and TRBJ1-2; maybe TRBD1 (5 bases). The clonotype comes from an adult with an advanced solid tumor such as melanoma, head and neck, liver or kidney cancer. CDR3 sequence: CASSLVAGNYGYTF. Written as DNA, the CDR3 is TGTGCCAGCAGCTTAGTGGCAGGGAACTATGGCTACACCTTC.